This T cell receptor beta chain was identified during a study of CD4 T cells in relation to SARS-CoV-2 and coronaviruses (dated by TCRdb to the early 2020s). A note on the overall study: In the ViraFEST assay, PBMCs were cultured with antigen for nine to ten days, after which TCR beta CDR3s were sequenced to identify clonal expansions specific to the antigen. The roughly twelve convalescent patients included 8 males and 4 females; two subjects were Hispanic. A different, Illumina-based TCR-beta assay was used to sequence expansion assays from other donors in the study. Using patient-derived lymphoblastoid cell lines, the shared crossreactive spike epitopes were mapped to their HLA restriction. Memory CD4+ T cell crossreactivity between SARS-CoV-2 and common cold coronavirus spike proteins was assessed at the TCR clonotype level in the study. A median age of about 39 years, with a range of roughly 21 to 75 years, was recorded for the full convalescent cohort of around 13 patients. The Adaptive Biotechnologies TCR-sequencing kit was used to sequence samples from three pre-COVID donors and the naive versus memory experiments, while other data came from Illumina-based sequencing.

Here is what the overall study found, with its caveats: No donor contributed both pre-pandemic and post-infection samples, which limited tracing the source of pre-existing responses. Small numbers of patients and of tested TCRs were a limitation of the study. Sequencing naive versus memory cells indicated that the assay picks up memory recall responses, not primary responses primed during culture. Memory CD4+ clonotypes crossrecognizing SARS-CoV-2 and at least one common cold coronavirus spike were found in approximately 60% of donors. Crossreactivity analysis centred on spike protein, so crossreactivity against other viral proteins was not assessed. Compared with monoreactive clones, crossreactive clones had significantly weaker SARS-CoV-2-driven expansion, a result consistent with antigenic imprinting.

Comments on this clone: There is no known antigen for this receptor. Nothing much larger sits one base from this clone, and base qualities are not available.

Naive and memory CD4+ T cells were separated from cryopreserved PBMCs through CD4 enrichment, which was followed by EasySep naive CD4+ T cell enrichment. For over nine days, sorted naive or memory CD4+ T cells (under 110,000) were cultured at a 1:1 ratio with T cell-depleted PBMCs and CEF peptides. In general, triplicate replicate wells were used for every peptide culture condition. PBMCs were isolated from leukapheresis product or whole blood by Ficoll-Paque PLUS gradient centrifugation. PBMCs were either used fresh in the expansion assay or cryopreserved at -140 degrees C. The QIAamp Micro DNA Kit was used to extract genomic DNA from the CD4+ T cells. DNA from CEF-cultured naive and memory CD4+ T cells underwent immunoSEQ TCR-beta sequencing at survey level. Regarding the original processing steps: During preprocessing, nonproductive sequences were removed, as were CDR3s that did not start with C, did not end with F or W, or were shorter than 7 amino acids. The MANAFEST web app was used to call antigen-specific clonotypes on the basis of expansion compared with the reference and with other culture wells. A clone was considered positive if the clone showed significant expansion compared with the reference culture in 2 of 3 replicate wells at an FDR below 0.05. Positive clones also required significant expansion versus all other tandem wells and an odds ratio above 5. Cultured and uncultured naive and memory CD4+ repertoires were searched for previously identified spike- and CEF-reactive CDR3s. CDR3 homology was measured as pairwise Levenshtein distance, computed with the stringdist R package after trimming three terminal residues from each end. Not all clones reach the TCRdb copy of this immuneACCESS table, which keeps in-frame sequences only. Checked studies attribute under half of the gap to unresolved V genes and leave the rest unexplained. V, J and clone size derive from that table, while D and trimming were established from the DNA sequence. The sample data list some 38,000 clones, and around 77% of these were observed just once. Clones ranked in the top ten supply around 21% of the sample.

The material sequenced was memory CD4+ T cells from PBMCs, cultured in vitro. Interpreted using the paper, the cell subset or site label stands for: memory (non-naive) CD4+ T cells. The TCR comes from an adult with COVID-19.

This receptor carries the CDR3 CASSGIPKRADSPLHF. Here is the DNA: TGCGCCAGCAGTGGAATCCCGAAGAGGGCAGATTCACCCCTCCACTTT. The V and J genes are TRBV10-2 and TRBJ1-6; confidence is insufficient to name the D gene. The germline ends are 18 bases apart after V is trimmed by 4 bases and J by 8 bases. From the cysteine through the phenylalanine, the CDR3 covers 16 amino acids. Only the CDR3 DNA is retained, 48 bases long and in frame from the first base. CDR1 and CDR2, looked up from the germline V gene, are WSHSY and SAAADI.